Listed here are 17 T cell receptor beta chains from one sample, sequenced in a study of control samples from healthy donors and cancer patients (dated by TCRdb to the early 2020s). Library prep was done by the immunoSEQ multiplex PCR assay. TCRdb carries this immuneACCESS record with in-frame sequences only. Its versions omit some clonotypes, under half of them owing to an unresolved V gene in the studies checked, with the rest unexplained. This sample has over 150,000 clones in its table, and 94% of those were observed once. The ten most abundant clones make up approximately 1.5% of the sample. The sample taken for sequencing was blood. The receptors here all came from a woman aged 18-30 years in good health.

The genes are TRBV7-8 and TRBJ2-4; TRBD1 matches at 7 bases. The V segment lost 5 bases and the J segment 7 bases; nucleotides outside the gene matches: 11. The length of the CDR3 is 15 residues. Germline lookup yields CDR1 SGHVS and CDR2 FQNEAQ. The chain's CDR3 is CASSPGWWTGNIQYF. The CDR3 nucleotides are TGTGCCAGCAGCCCGGGGTGGTGGACAGGCAACATTCAGTACTTC.

V gene TRBV2 combines with J gene TRBJ2-1; D uncertain. Germline CDR1 reads SNHLY; CDR2 reads FYNNEI. The CDR3 has 14 amino acids. Trimming took off 4 bases at V and 3 bases at J, with 10 bases between the two ends. The CDR3 is CASSVASDYNEQFF. The CDR3 DNA reads as TGTGCCAGCAGTGTGGCTTCAGACTACAATGAGCAGTTCTTC. Drawing the rest from reference TRBV2 and TRBJ2-1, the complete variable domain is EPEVTQTPSHQVTQMGQEVILRCVPISNHLYFYWYRQILGQKVEFLVSFYNNEISEKSEIFDDQFSVERPDGSNFTLKIRSTKLEDSAMYFCASSVASDYNEQFFGPGTRLTVL.

This clone has only one observation. This chain joins TRBV7-2 and TRBJ1-5, with 8 bases that match TRBD1. This CDR3 is 14 amino acids long. Germline-derived CDR1 and CDR2 are SGHTA and FQGNSA. V was clipped by 5 bases and J by 7 bases; unmatched bases: 7. Here the CDR3 DNA reads TGTGCCAGCAGCCAACAGGGGGGTCGGCAGCCCCAGCATTTT. It encodes CASSQQGGRQPQHF.

The V call is TRBV7-9, the J call TRBJ1-1; D is uncertain. This CDR3 is built from 13 residues. Looked up from germline, CDR1 is SEHNR and CDR2 is FQNEAQ (reference sequence). V was cut by 5 bases and J by 5 bases, with 12 bases left in between. CDR3 residues: CASSLTPGTEAFF. CDR3 nucleotide sequence: TGTGCCAGCAGCCTAACCCCGGGGACTGAAGCTTTCTTT.

The chain combines TRBV28 with TRBJ2-7; the D gene is possibly TRBD2 (6 bases). This CDR3 has 12 residues. Between the trimmed V and J ends, which lost 2 bases and 4 bases, there was a span of 6 bases. Looked up from germline, CDR1 is MDHEN and CDR2 is SYDVKM. The CDR3 nucleotides read TGTGCCAGCAGTTTAGGGGGGTACGAGCAGTACTTC. It encodes CASSLGGYEQYF.

In its sample, this clone was seen once. This chain connects TRBV20-1 to TRBJ1-5, with no clear D. Per germline, CDR1 DFQATT and CDR2 SNEGSKA (reference sequence). This CDR3 is 13 amino acids long. V lost 3 bases and J lost 2, with 8 bases in between. Here the CDR3 DNA reads TGCAGTGCTAGTAGTGGCGGCAATCAGCCCCAGCATTTT. Its translation is CSASSGGNQPQHF.

The chain carries TRBV5-1 and TRBJ2-2; D unclear. Per the germline V gene, CDR1 is SGHRS and CDR2 is YFSETQ. The ends were cut back, 4 bases at V and 0 bases at J, with 7 bases in the middle. This CDR3 has 14 amino acids. The CDR3 bases are TGCGCCAGCAGCGCCAACGCGAACACCGGGGAGCTGTTTTTT. Protein product: CASSANANTGELFF.

The genes are TRBV5-1 and TRBJ2-1; 10 nucleotides line up with TRBD1. V trimming: 5 bases; J trimming: 6 bases; junction bases outside the gene matches: 5. In germline, CDR1 is SGHRS, CDR2 YFSETQ. The CDR3 runs 14 residues. As DNA, the CDR3 is TGCGCCAGCAGTCCGGGACAGGGGTTCAATGAGCAGTTCTTC. Translated, it gives CASSPGQGFNEQFF.

This clone was seen only once. This chain links TRBV15 with TRBJ2-1, with 11 bases fitting TRBD2. This CDR3 is 16 amino acids long. V was pared by 2 bases and J by 8 bases, with 8 bases of the junction left unmatched. Per the germline V gene, CDR1 is LNHNV and CDR2 is YYDKDF (reference sequence). The CDR3 loop is CATSRLRGTSGYEQFF. The CDR3 DNA follows: TGTGCCACCAGCAGACTTAGAGGGACTAGCGGATATGAGCAGTTCTTC. Full variable domain (outside the CDR3, taken from reference TRBV15 and TRBJ2-1): DAMVIQNPRYQVTQFGKPVTLSCSQTLNHNVMYWYQQKSSQAPKLLFHYYDKDFNNEADTPDNFQSRRPNTSFCFLDIRSPGLGDTAMYLCATSRLRGTSGYEQFFGPGTRLTVL.

This chain connects TRBV12-3 or TRBV12-4 to TRBJ1-6; the D is unclear. V was trimmed by 6 bases and J by 4 bases, leaving 7 bases between them. The CDR3 has 13 amino acids. CDR3 sequence (DNA): TGTGCCAGCAGCCCTCAGTATAATTCACCCCTCCACTTT. It translates to CASSPQYNSPLHF.

A remark on this clone: Distinct nucleotide sequences in the sample also encode this CDR3. V usage is TRBV11-3 and J usage is TRBJ2-7; weak D call: TRBD1 (6 bases). Germline V gives CDR1 SGHNT, CDR2 YENEEA. V was pared by 6 bases and J by 4 bases, with 31 bases between. CDR3 size: 19 residues. CDR3 in DNA: TGTGCCAGCAGTCACCTGGCAGGGGCGCGACACCCCACCGGATACGAGCAGTACTTC. Translation gives CASSHLAGARHPTGYEQYF.

The CDR3 DNA reads TGTGCCAGCAGCCCCCAAGGGACAGGGAGTGTCCATGGCTACACCTTC. It encodes CASSPQGTGSVHGYTF. The chain joins TRBV9 to TRBJ1-2; 9 bases are shared with TRBD1. The J segment lost 6 bases and the V segment lost 4 bases, leaving 13 bases of the junction unmatched. The germline gives CDR1 SGDLS, CDR2 YYNGEE. The CDR3 has 16 amino acids.

This rearrangement joins TRBV3-1 (or the pseudogene TRBV3-2) to TRBJ1-5, with D unclear. The length of the CDR3 is 16 residues. Germline V gives CDR1 LGHDT, CDR2 YNNKEL (reference sequence). V was clipped by 7 bases and J by 0 bases, with 16 bases between them. The CDR3 here is CASIKHRPYSNQPQHF. The CDR3 DNA sequence: TGTGCCAGCATTAAGCACCGACCTTATAGCAATCAGCCCCAGCATTTT.

The chain joins TRBV4-3 to TRBJ1-1; weak D call: TRBD1 (5 bases). The CDR3 length is 15 residues. CDR1 is LGHNA, CDR2 YSLEER, per germline. The V end was cut by 0 bases, the J end by 3 bases, with 11 bases between. The CDR3 sequence is CASSQDPGPDTEAFF. The DNA for the CDR3 is TGCGCCAGCAGCCAAGATCCGGGGCCCGACACTGAAGCTTTCTTT.

In its sample, this clone was seen once. This sequence joins TRBV2 and TRBJ1-2, with D possibly matching TRBD1 (6 bases). CDR3 length: 12 residues. V was shortened by 11 bases and J by 3 bases, with 13 bases between the two germline ends. Per the germline V gene, CDR1 is SNHLY and CDR2 is FYNNEI. The CDR3 reads CAAGGRDYGYTF. CDR3 nucleotide sequence: TGTGCCGCGGGGGGGCGCGACTATGGCTACACCTTC.

The chain combines TRBV7-9 with TRBJ2-3; D may correspond to TRBD1 or TRBD2 (5 bases each). The V end was cut by 6 bases, the J end by 0 bases, with 16 bases between. The CDR3 runs to 16 residues. The germline V gene has CDR1 SEHNR and CDR2 FQNEAQ (reference sequence). The CDR3 loop is CASRGDRIESTDTQYF. DNA for the CDR3: TGTGCCAGCAGGGGGGACCGCATAGAGAGCACAGATACGCAGTATTTT. The variable domain in full, with the rest retrieved from reference TRBV7-9 and TRBJ2-3, is DTGVSQNPRHKITKRGQNVTFRCDPISEHNRLYWYRQTLGQGPEFLTYFQNEAQLEKSRLLSDRFSAERPKGSFSTLEIQRTEQGDSAMYLCASRGDRIESTDTQYFGPGTRLTVL.

The chain uses TRBV13 and TRBJ1-4, with D hard to call. The CDR3 has 14 amino acids. Trimming took 5 bases from V and 1 from J, leaving 8 bases between them. Germline CDR1 and CDR2: PRHDT and FYEKMQ (reference sequence). CDR3: CASSIQRTNEKLFF. The CDR3 nucleotides read TGTGCCAGCAGCATACAGCGAACTAATGAAAAACTGTTTTTT.